The 26 T cell receptor beta chains below all came from one sample that was sequenced in a study of T cell responses to AZD1222 COVID-19 vaccine. Using immunoSEQ multiplex PCR, the repertoire was profiled, and TCRdb retains in-frame clones only, with some absent. The profile covers 75,000 to 100,000 clones, with approximately 90% appearing a single time and approximately 7.5% taken by the ten largest. Sample: peripheral blood, taken on day 0 of AZD1222 vaccination. Source of these receptors: an adult in good health.

This sequence joins TRBV2 and TRBJ2-3, with a weak D call TRBD1 (6 bases). Germline V gene lookup returns CDR1 SNHLY and CDR2 FYNNEI. CDR3 length: 14 residues. Between the trimmed V and J ends, which lost 6 bases and 0 bases, there was a span of 10 bases. Here the CDR3 DNA reads TGTGCCAGCAGCGGACAGAGTAGCACAGATACGCAGTATTTT. Amino acid sequence: CASSGQSSTDTQYF.

The chain links TRBV7-9 to TRBJ1-5; no firm D call. CDR3 size: 13 residues. Germline assignment: CDR1 SEHNR and CDR2 FQNEAQ (reference sequence). Trimming removed 5 bases at V and 0 bases at J, with 5 bases between. The CDR3 loop is CASSGYSNQPQHF. CDR3 nucleotide sequence: TGTGCCAGCAGCGGGTATAGCAATCAGCCCCAGCATTTT.

This rearrangement joins TRBV6-5 to TRBJ2-7; TRBD2 aligns across 13 bases. Germline loops: CDR1 MNHEY, CDR2 SVGAGI. V shed 6 bases, J shed 3 bases, and the junction held 5 bases outside the gene matches. The CDR3 loop spans 15 amino acids. The CDR3 spells CASSPRTSGSYEQYF. The CDR3 region has the DNA TGTGCCAGCAGCCCCCGGACTAGCGGGAGCTACGAGCAGTACTTC.

This chain links TRBV5-1 with TRBJ2-2; no definite D call. This CDR3 spans 14 amino acids. Trimming pared 0 bases from V and 4 bases from J, leaving 7 bases between. CDR1 and CDR2 (germline): SGHRS, YFSETQ. The CDR3 region is CASSLAYGTGELFF. CDR3 in DNA: TGCGCCAGCAGCTTGGCATACGGCACCGGGGAGCTGTTTTTT. The entire variable domain, with the rest obtained from reference TRBV5-1 and TRBJ2-2, is as follows: KAGVTQTPRYLIKTRGQQVTLSCSPISGHRSVSWYQQTPGQGLQFLFEYFSETQRNKGNFPGRFSGRQFSNSRSEMNVSTLELGDSALYLCASSLAYGTGELFFGEGSRLTVL.

The V and J genes are TRBV7-9 and TRBJ2-1; 8 positions match TRBD2. V was pared by 5 bases and J by 0 bases, with 3 bases of the junction left unmatched. The CDR3 extends over 15 amino acids. CDR1 and CDR2 (germline): SEHNR, FQNEAQ (reference sequence). The CDR3 nucleotides are TGTGCCAGCAGCCTCAGCGGGAGCTCCTACAATGAGCAGTTCTTC. It codes for CASSLSGSSYNEQFF.

The CDR3 loop reads CASSSRTSGGAGELFF. As DNA, the CDR3 is TGTGCCAGCAGCTCCCGGACTAGCGGGGGGGCCGGGGAGCTGTTTTTT. The chain employs TRBV7-2 and TRBJ2-2; 15 bases match TRBD2. This CDR3 has 16 amino acids. Germline lookup yields CDR1 SGHTA and CDR2 FQGNSA. V shed 4 bases, J shed 6 bases, and the junction held 3 bases outside the gene matches.

The chain has TRBV5-5 and TRBJ1-2; 7 bases line up with TRBD1. V lost 6 bases and J lost 4; bases outside the gene matches: 12. Looked up from germline, CDR1 is SGHKS and CDR2 is YYEKEE (reference sequence). CDR3 size: 15 residues. The CDR3 nucleotides read TGTGCCAGCAACCCAAACTACGGACAGGCCTATGGCTACACCTTC. Protein: CASNPNYGQAYGYTF. Looking up the rest from reference TRBV5-5 and TRBJ1-2 gives the full variable domain: DAGVTQSPTHLIKTRGQQVTLRCSPISGHKSVSWYQQVLGQGPQFIFQYYEKEERGRGNFPDRFSARQFPNYSSELNVNALLLGDSALYLCASNPNYGQAYGYTFGSGTRLTVV.

The V gene is TRBV28, the J gene TRBJ1-6, with D maybe TRBD1 (6 bases). Germline lookup yields CDR1 MDHEN and CDR2 SYDVKM. The V gene lost 8 bases and the J gene lost 7 bases, with 18 bases spanning the gap. The CDR3 runs 15 residues. This CDR3 is CASQSMGGANSPLHF. In DNA form, the CDR3 reads TGTGCCAGCCAATCGATGGGGGGCGCGAATTCACCCCTCCACTTT.

The chain employs TRBV7-2 and TRBJ2-1; D might be TRBD1 or TRBD2, each matching 5 bases. The V gene's germline CDR1 is SGHTA and CDR2 FQGNSA. The V end was cut by 1 base, the J end by 7 bases, with 17 bases between. The CDR3 extends over 16 amino acids. CDR3 sequence reads: CASSLGPSTGPNEQFF. The CDR3 bases are TGTGCCAGCAGCTTAGGGCCTAGCACAGGCCCTAATGAGCAGTTCTTC.

The V call is TRBV6-2 or TRBV6-3, the J call TRBJ2-7, with 7 bases identical to TRBD1. This CDR3 is built from 15 residues. Germline CDR1 MNHEY, CDR2 SVGEGT. J was trimmed by 6 bases and V by 2 bases; bases with no gene match: 10. This CDR3 is CASSYPDRDVREQYF. The CDR3, as DNA: TGTGCCAGCAGTTACCCTGACAGGGACGTACGCGAGCAGTACTTC.

The V and J genes are TRBV2 and TRBJ1-4; a weak D match, TRBD1 (6 bases). Trimming removed 9 bases at V and 2 bases at J, with 13 bases between. The CDR3 loop spans 14 amino acids. Germline CDR1 reads SNHLY; CDR2 reads FYNNEI. The CDR3 loop is CASSTGQTNEKLFF. The DNA for the CDR3 is TGTGCCAGTAGTACAGGGCAGACTAATGAAAAACTGTTTTTT.

The chain employs TRBV7-2 and TRBJ1-2, with a weak D call TRBD1 (6 bases). Trimming removed 3 bases at V and 4 bases at J, with 12 bases between. Germline V gene sequence: CDR1 SGHTA, CDR2 FQGNSA. This CDR3 is built from 14 residues. The CDR3 protein is CASSLHRDTYGYTF. The CDR3 region has the DNA TGTGCCAGCAGCTTGCATCGGGACACCTATGGCTACACCTTC.

This clone was observed once. The chain recombines TRBV20-1 with TRBJ2-2; possible D gene TRBD2, 6 bases. This CDR3 contains 14 residues. Germline V gene data show CDR1 as DFQATT and CDR2 as SNEGSKA (reference sequence). Trimming shortened V by 3 bases and J by 6 bases, and 14 bases separated the two germline ends. The CDR3 sequence is CSASRASDAGELFF. DNA for the CDR3: TGCAGTGCTAGTAGGGCTAGCGATGCCGGGGAGCTGTTTTTT.

This clone was recorded a few times. The rearrangement links TRBV7-9 to TRBJ1-5; 11 nucleotides match TRBD1. CDR3 length: 16 residues. Germline V gene lookup returns CDR1 SEHNR and CDR2 FQNEAQ (reference sequence). Germline trimming cut 5 bases from V and 2 bases from J; bases unmatched to any gene: 5. The CDR3 reads CASSLGQGAGNQPQHF. DNA for the CDR3: TGTGCCAGCAGCCTTGGACAGGGGGCGGGCAATCAGCCCCAGCATTTT.

The chain recombines TRBV18 with TRBJ2-7, with 15 bases matching TRBD2. V lost 3 bases and J lost 3; bases outside the gene matches: 6. The CDR3 consists of 17 residues. The germline gives CDR1 KGHSH, CDR2 LQKENI. CDR3 loop: CASSPGLAGGSYYEQYF. As DNA, the CDR3 is TGTGCCAGCTCACCGGGACTAGCGGGAGGTTCATACTACGAGCAGTACTTC.

The J gene is TRBJ2-1, the V gene TRBV7-3, with 12 bases that match TRBD2. The germline CDR1 and CDR2 sequences are SGHTA and FQGTGA. The V gene end was trimmed by 4 bases and the J gene end by 2 bases; junction bases not matched to a gene: 3. The CDR3 is made up of 16 amino acids. Here the CDR3 DNA reads TGTGCCAGCAGCTCGACTAGCGGGAGAGCCTACAATGAGCAGTTCTTC. This translates into CASSSTSGRAYNEQFF.

This rearrangement joins TRBV28 to TRBJ1-2, with D maybe TRBD1 (5 bases). The CDR3 is 13 residues long. CDR1 is MDHEN and CDR2 is SYDVKM in the germline V gene. V shed 4 bases and J shed 1 base, with 7 bases lying between them. CDR3 sequence: CASSSGLNYGYTF. The CDR3 coding sequence is TGTGCCAGCAGTTCGGGGCTTAACTATGGCTACACCTTC.

V gene TRBV29-1 combines with J gene TRBJ1-1, with 7 positions matching TRBD1. V shed 4 bases, J shed 5 bases, and the junction held 7 bases outside the gene matches. From germline, CDR1 is SQVTM and CDR2 ANQGSEA. This CDR3 has 13 amino acids. The CDR3 reads CSVGTGLGTEAFF. CDR3 nucleotides: TGCAGCGTTGGGACAGGACTTGGAACTGAAGCTTTCTTT. Looking up the rest from reference TRBV29-1 and TRBJ1-1 gives the full variable domain: SAVISQKPSRDICQRGTSLTIQCQVDSQVTMMFWYRQQPGQSLTLIATANQGSEATYESGFVIDKFPISRPNLTFSTLTVSNMSPEDSSIYLCSVGTGLGTEAFFGQGTRLTVV.

The chain combines TRBV2 with TRBJ1-5; TRBD1 matches at 7 bases. The CDR3 is made up of 14 amino acids. The ends lost 6 bases at V and 0 bases at J; junction bases unmatched: 2. Germline lookup yields CDR1 SNHLY and CDR2 FYNNEI. CDR3 in amino acids: CASRGQVSNQPQHF. The CDR3, as DNA: TGTGCCAGCAGAGGACAGGTTAGCAATCAGCCCCAGCATTTT.

The CDR3 is CASSQAPVLSEQFF. The CDR3 coding sequence is TGCGCCAGCAGCCAAGCTCCTGTACTCAGCGAGCAGTTCTTC. The rearrangement links TRBV4-3 to TRBJ2-1; D unclear. CDR1 and CDR2 from the germline V gene are LGHNA and YSLEER. The ends were cut back, 1 base at V and 10 bases at J, with 14 bases in the middle. The CDR3 runs 14 residues.

The chain couples TRBV21-1 to TRBJ2-7; TRBD1 reflects the table's D call only, with no check against the DNA. TRBV21-1 is a recognized pseudogene. The CDR3 extends over 15 amino acids. CDR3 DNA: TGTGCCAGCAGCTCCACAGGGGGCCTCATCTACGAGCAGTACTTC. Protein product: CASSSTGGLIYEQYF.

This chain joins TRBV3-1 (or the pseudogene TRBV3-2) and TRBJ2-3; D is unresolved. The CDR3 extends over 16 amino acids. With 4 bases removed from V and 2 bases from J, the gap between germline ends came to 16 bases. The germline V gene encodes CDR1 LGHDT and CDR2 YNNKEL (reference sequence). The CDR3 protein is CASSPTLVPYTDTQYF. In DNA, the CDR3 is TGTGCCAGCAGCCCTACGCTAGTACCATACACAGATACGCAGTATTTT.

The V call is TRBV12-5, the J call TRBJ2-5; 9 nucleotides line up with TRBD2. V lost 4 bases, J lost 5 bases, and 14 bases stayed unmatched. Germline CDR1 reads LGHNT; CDR2 reads FRNRAP. The CDR3 consists of 17 residues. CDR3 DNA: TGTGCTAGTGGTTCCACGTCTAGCGGGGCCCCGACGGAGACCCAGTACTTC. It yields the protein CASGSTSSGAPTETQYF.

V and J are TRBV18 and TRBJ1-2, with TRBD1 identical over 7 bases. After removal of 1 base from V and 6 bases from J, the junction contained 14 bases not matched to a gene. This CDR3 is 17 amino acids long. The germline V gene encodes CDR1 KGHSH and CDR2 LQKENI. In DNA, the CDR3 is TGTGCCAGCTCACCACTCATGGGGAGGGGGCAAATGGATGGCTACACCTTC. Residues: CASSPLMGRGQMDGYTF.

The chain employs TRBV28 and TRBJ1-1, with a tentative D call TRBD1 (6 bases). V was shortened by 5 bases and J by 1 base, with 17 bases between the two germline ends. The CDR3 sequence is 16 residues long. Germline assignment: CDR1 MDHEN and CDR2 SYDVKM. CDR3 nucleotide sequence: TGTGCCAGCAGTCCCGGGACACACGTCGCGAACACTGAAGCTTTCTTT. It encodes CASSPGTHVANTEAFF.

V and J are TRBV7-2 and TRBJ2-7, with TRBD1 as a possible D gene (6 bases). The CDR3 consists of 14 residues. Germline values: CDR1 SGHTA, CDR2 FQGNSA. The V end lost 2 bases, the J end lost 6 bases, and 14 bases lay between the germline ends. The CDR3: CASSLTRDKAEQYF. In DNA form, the CDR3 reads TGTGCCAGCAGCTTAACCCGGGACAAAGCCGAGCAGTACTTC.